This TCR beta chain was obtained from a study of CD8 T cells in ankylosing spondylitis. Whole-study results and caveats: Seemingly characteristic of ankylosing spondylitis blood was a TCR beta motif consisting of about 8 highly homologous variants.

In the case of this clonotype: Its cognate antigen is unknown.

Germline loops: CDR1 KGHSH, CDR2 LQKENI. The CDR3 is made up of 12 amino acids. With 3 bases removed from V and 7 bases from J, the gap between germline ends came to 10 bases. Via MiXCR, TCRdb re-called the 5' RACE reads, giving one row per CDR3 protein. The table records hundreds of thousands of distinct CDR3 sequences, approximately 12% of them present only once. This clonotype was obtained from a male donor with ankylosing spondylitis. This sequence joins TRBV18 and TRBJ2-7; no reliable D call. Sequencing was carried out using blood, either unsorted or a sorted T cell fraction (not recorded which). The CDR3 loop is CASSPWGKEQYF. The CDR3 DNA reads TGTGCCAGCTCACCGTGGGGTAAGGAGCAGTACTTC. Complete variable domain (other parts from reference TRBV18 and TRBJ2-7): NAGVMQNPRHLVRRRGQEARLRCSPMKGHSHVYWYRQLPEEGLKFMVYLQKENIIDESGMPKERFSAEFPKEGPSILRIQQVVRGDSAAYFCASSPWGKEQYFGPGTRLTVT.